These 20 T cell receptor beta chains came from one sample sequenced in a study of blood T cell repertoires in COVID-19. The repertoire was sequenced with immunoSEQ multiplex PCR; TCRdb's copy has only in-frame clones and lacks some. The profile shows just under 75,000 clones, roughly 88% of them singletons. Sample: peripheral blood. Receptors originate from a man at least 80 years old with active or convalescent COVID-19.

The rearrangement links TRBV2 to TRBJ2-7; a weak D match, TRBD1 (5 bases). Germline V gene data show CDR1 as SNHLY and CDR2 as FYNNEI. V lost 10 bases to trimming and J lost 1 base, with 8 bases between them. This CDR3 contains 11 residues. This chain's CDR3 is CATRQSYEQYF. The CDR3 nucleotides read TGTGCCACCAGACAGTCCTACGAGCAGTACTTC.

The rearrangement uses TRBV10-3 and TRBJ2-7; D is perhaps TRBD1 (7 bases). The germline V gene has CDR1 ENHRY and CDR2 SYGVKD. V gave up 7 bases and J gave up 3 bases, with 19 bases separating them. The CDR3 contains 15 residues. CDR3: CAITSSRGTDYEQYF. CDR3 nucleotide sequence: TGTGCCATCACCTCGTCCAGGGGGACTGACTACGAGCAGTACTTC.

This chain uses TRBV11-2 with TRBJ2-5, with D maybe TRBD2 (6 bases). The CDR3 is made up of 13 amino acids. Trimming shortened V by 2 bases and J by 4 bases, and 8 bases separated the two germline ends. Germline V gene lookup returns CDR1 SGHAT and CDR2 FQNNGV. This CDR3 is CASSLPGVETQYF. The CDR3 nucleotides read TGTGCCAGCAGCTTACCGGGGGTAGAGACCCAGTACTTC.

The chain employs TRBV19 and TRBJ1-5; maybe TRBD1 (6 bases). CDR3 length: 13 residues. V lost 5 bases, J lost 4 bases, and 9 bases lay in between. Germline values: CDR1 LNHDA, CDR2 SQIVND (reference sequence). The CDR3 coding sequence is TGTGCCAGTAGTTACAGGGTTAATCAGCCCCAGCATTTT. Encoded protein: CASSYRVNQPQHF.

CDR3 coding DNA: TGTGCCAGCAGCCCCGGACTTAGTCATGAAAAACTGTTTTTT. This gives the protein CASSPGLSHEKLFF. This chain connects TRBV7-2 to TRBJ1-4; D remains unclear. Germline CDR1 SGHTA, CDR2 FQGNSA. The CDR3 totals 14 residues. Trimming left V 5 bases short and J 6 bases short, with 13 bases between.

The chain links TRBV27 to TRBJ2-7; 10 bases are a match to TRBD1. Per the germline V gene, CDR1 is MNHEY and CDR2 is SMNVEV (reference sequence). The ends lost 1 base at V and 7 bases at J; junction bases unmatched: 13. The CDR3 runs 17 residues. CDR3 amino acids: CASSLYIPGQGVGEQYF. Written as DNA, the CDR3 is TGTGCCAGCAGTTTATATATCCCAGGACAGGGGGTAGGTGAGCAGTACTTC.

The J gene is TRBJ1-1, the V gene TRBV5-1; no firm D call. V dropped 5 bases and J dropped 6 bases, with 14 bases sitting between them. This CDR3 contains 13 residues. Germline assignment: CDR1 SGHRS and CDR2 YFSETQ. Here the CDR3 DNA reads TGCGCCAGCAGTCTTGACAATACGCCTGAAGCTTTCTTT. It codes for CASSLDNTPEAFF.

The chain is built from TRBV7-2 and TRBJ2-2; D not resolved. The CDR3 is 13 amino acids. V was cut by 2 bases and J by 5 bases, with 6 bases left in between. The germline gives CDR1 SGHTA, CDR2 FQGNSA. The CDR3 loop is CASSLQDTGELFF. CDR3 in DNA: TGTGCCAGCAGCTTACAGGATACCGGGGAGCTGTTTTTT.

This clone was seen a few times. The chain uses TRBV7-9 and TRBJ2-1; D is possibly TRBD2 (5 bases). Deletions cut 8 bases from V and 5 bases from J, with 16 bases between. This CDR3 contains 14 residues. CDR1 is SEHNR, CDR2 FQNEAQ, per germline (reference sequence). CDR3 nucleotide sequence: TGTGCCAGCCGTGGTAGCGCCCTACACAATGAGCAGTTCTTC. Protein sequence: CASRGSALHNEQFF.

J is TRBJ2-2 and V is TRBV25-1; D not certain. This CDR3 comprises 14 residues. V dropped 5 bases and J dropped 1 base, with 8 bases sitting between them. Germline V gene lookup returns CDR1 MGHDK and CDR2 SYGVNS. CDR3 amino acids: CASSFSLNTGELFF. For the CDR3, the DNA is TGTGCCAGCAGTTTTAGCCTGAACACCGGGGAGCTGTTTTTT.

This clone was seen a handful of times. The chain links TRBV7-2 to TRBJ2-7, with D possibly TRBD2 on 7 matching bases. The V gene lost 4 bases and the J gene lost 3 bases, with 16 bases spanning the gap. CDR1 and CDR2 (germline): SGHTA, FQGNSA. The CDR3 contains 15 residues. The DNA of the CDR3 is TGTGCCAGCAGCTCCCGGGGGGCCTCCTACTACGAGCAGTACTTC. Translation gives CASSSRGASYYEQYF.

The gene calls are TRBV6-1 and TRBJ2-5; D is possibly TRBD1 (5 bases). V was pared by 4 bases and J by 5 bases, with 17 bases between. This CDR3 has 15 residues. Germline loops: CDR1 MNHNS, CDR2 SASEGT. The CDR3 region is CASSGRGALGETQYF. The CDR3, as DNA: TGTGCCAGCAGTGGCCGTGGGGCTTTAGGGGAGACCCAGTACTTC.

This sequence joins TRBV6-5 and TRBJ2-7, with 7 bases matching TRBD2. Trimming at V came to 2 bases and at J to 4 bases, leaving 8 bases not matched to a gene. Germline loops: CDR1 MNHEY, CDR2 SVGAGI. The CDR3 totals 15 residues. The CDR3 DNA sequence: TGTGCCAGCAGTTACGAGGCGGGAGTTGTTTACGAGCAGTACTTC. Translating gives CASSYEAGVVYEQYF.

The chain uses TRBV30 and TRBJ2-7, with D hard to call. This CDR3 has 12 residues. Germline V gene lookup returns CDR1 GTSNPN and CDR2 SVGIG (reference sequence). The ends were cut back, 1 base at V and 6 bases at J, with 10 bases in the middle. CDR3 sequence: CAWSASYIEQYF. In DNA form, the CDR3 reads TGTGCCTGGAGTGCAAGTTACATCGAGCAGTACTTC.

This sequence joins TRBV5-1 and TRBJ2-1; TRBD1 matches at 8 bases. Germline-derived CDR1 and CDR2 are SGHRS and YFSETQ. With V trimmed by 4 bases and J by 15 bases, 18 bases remained unmatched. This CDR3 has 15 residues. In nucleotides, the CDR3 is TGCGCCAGCAGCCCGGGACAGGTCGAAACCCTAAAGCGGTTCTTC. Translation gives CASSPGQVETLKRFF.

This clone was detected once. The chain is built from TRBV5-1 and TRBJ1-1; D remains ambiguous. The CDR3 spans 16 residues. V lost 0 bases to trimming and J lost 4 bases, with 16 bases between them. The germline V gene has CDR1 SGHRS and CDR2 YFSETQ. CDR3 amino acids: CASSLAPGGWATEAFF. Here the CDR3 DNA reads TGCGCCAGCAGCTTGGCCCCGGGAGGGTGGGCCACTGAAGCTTTCTTT. Filled out from reference TRBV5-1 and TRBJ1-1, the complete variable domain reads KAGVTQTPRYLIKTRGQQVTLSCSPISGHRSVSWYQQTPGQGLQFLFEYFSETQRNKGNFPGRFSGRQFSNSRSEMNVSTLELGDSALYLCASSLAPGGWATEAFFGQGTRLTVV.

CDR3 sequence (DNA): TGTGCCAGCAGTCCCCCACTAGCGGGAGGGCCCAACGAGCAGTACTTC. This encodes CASSPPLAGGPNEQYF. The chain is built from TRBV28 and TRBJ2-7, with TRBD2 matching 13 bases. Unmatched junction bases numbered 9, after V lost 5 bases and J lost 5 bases. Germline loops: CDR1 MDHEN, CDR2 SYDVKM. The CDR3 totals 16 residues.

The chain uses TRBV5-1 and TRBJ2-1, with TRBD1 matching over 7 bases. The CDR3 extends over 14 amino acids. Trimming removed 7 bases from V and 4 bases from J; junction bases left unmatched: 8. Germline CDR1 reads SGHRS; CDR2 reads YFSETQ. CDR3 bases: TGCGCCAGCGGCCAGGGGGTACGATACAATGAGCAGTTCTTC. Its protein is CASGQGVRYNEQFF.

Only a few counts were recorded for this clone. The J gene is TRBJ2-7, the V gene TRBV27; 8 bases align to TRBD1. CDR3 length equals 14 residues. V shed 5 bases and J 0 bases; nucleotides not matched to a gene: 3. From germline, CDR1 is MNHEY and CDR2 SMNVEV (reference sequence). The CDR3 nucleotides read TGTGCCAGCAGTCCACAGGGGGACTCCTACGAGCAGTACTTC. It specifies CASSPQGDSYEQYF.

The chain carries TRBV7-9 and TRBJ2-6; D unresolved. V dropped 5 bases and J dropped 0 bases, with 11 bases sitting between them. The germline gives CDR1 SEHNR, CDR2 FQNEAQ (reference sequence). The length of the CDR3 is 16 residues. CDR3 sequence: CASSLLTNSGANVLTF. CDR3 in DNA: TGTGCCAGCAGCCTACTAACCAACTCTGGGGCCAACGTCCTGACTTTC.